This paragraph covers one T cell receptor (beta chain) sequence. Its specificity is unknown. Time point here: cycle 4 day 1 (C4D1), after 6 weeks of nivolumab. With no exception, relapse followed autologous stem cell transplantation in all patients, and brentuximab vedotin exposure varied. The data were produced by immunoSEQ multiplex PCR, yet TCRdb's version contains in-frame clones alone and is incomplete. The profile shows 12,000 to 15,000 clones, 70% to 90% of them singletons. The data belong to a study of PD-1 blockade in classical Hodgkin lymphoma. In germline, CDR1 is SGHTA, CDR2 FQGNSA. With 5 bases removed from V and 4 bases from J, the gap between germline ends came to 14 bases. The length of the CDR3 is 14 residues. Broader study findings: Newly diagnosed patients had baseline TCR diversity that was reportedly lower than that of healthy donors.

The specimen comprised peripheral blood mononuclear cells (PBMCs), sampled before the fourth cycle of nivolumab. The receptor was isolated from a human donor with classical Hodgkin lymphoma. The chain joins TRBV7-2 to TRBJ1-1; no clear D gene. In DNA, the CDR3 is TGTGCCAGCAGCAAAGACGGCCTGGGCACTGAAGCTTTCTTT. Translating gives CASSKDGLGTEAFF.